The source of this T cell receptor beta chain is a study of blood T cell repertoires in COVID-19. On the study more broadly: Sites across the United States, Italy and Spain contributed samples from acute and convalescent COVID-19. From T cells, B-cell-depleted T cells, or PBMCs came the material, which was cDNA or gDNA.

Trimming took 5 bases from V and 4 from J, leaving 18 bases between them. Per germline, CDR1 KGHSH and CDR2 LQKENI. The CDR3 loop spans 16 amino acids. Original data processing: Researchers report that nucleated cell counts were estimated from reference gene primer amplification. Repertoires were generated with immunoSEQ multiplex PCR, while TCRdb's copy carries only in-frame clones and drops some. V and J calls and clone size are given by that table; D and trimming were obtained from the DNA. The profile covers 6,900 or so clones, with approximately 91% appearing a single time and roughly a sixth taken by the ten largest.

The TCR comes from a human donor in a cohort sampled during active COVID-19. The chain is built from TRBV18 and TRBJ2-1; D is possibly TRBD2 (5 bases). The sequenced material came from peripheral blood. This CDR3 reads CASSVESGGGYNEQFF. The CDR3, as DNA: TGTGCCAGCTCAGTAGAGTCAGGAGGAGGTTACAATGAGCAGTTCTTC.